The T cell receptor (beta chain) described here comes from a study of T cell changes during pregnancy in multiple sclerosis. CDR3 length: 15 amino acids. Germline V lookup: CDR1 LNHDA, CDR2 SQIVND (reference sequence). This clone has a single count. The junction shows a germline mismatch at one end, possibly a read error. Sequencing was performed with immunoSEQ multiplex PCR; in TCRdb, only in-frame clones are kept and a portion is missing. Of fewer than 90,000 clones listed, about 93% are singletons. The material was peripheral blood, obtained in the third trimester of pregnancy. The chain links TRBV19 to TRBJ1-5; D gene ambiguous. This sequence was found in a female donor with multiple sclerosis, enrolled in a pregnancy study. The CDR3 loop is CASGIVGQPNQPQHF. CDR3 DNA: TGTGCCAGTGGTATAGTTGGGCAGCCTAATCAGCCCCAGCATTTT. Supplemented by reference TRBV19 and TRBJ1-5, the full variable domain reads DGGITQSPKYLFRKEGQNVTLSCEQNLNHDAMYWYRQDPGQGLRLIYYSQIVNDFQKGDIAEGYSVSREKKESFPLTVTSAQKNPTAFYLCASGIVGQPNQPQHFGDGTRLSIL.